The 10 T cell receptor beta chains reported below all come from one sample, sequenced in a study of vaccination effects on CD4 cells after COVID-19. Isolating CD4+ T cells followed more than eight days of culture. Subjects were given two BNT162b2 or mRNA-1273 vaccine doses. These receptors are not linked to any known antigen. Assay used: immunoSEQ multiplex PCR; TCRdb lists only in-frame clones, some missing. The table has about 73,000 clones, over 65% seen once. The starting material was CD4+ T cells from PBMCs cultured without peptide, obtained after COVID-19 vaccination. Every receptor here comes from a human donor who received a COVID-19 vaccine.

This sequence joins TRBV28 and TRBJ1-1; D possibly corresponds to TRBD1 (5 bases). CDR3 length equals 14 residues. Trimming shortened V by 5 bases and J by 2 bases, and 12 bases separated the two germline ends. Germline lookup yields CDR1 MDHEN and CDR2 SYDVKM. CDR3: CASSTGIGNTEAFF. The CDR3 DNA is TGTGCCAGCAGTACAGGCATAGGAAACACTGAAGCTTTCTTT. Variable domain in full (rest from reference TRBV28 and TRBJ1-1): DVKVTQSSRYLVKRTGEKVFLECVQDMDHENMFWYRQDPGLGLRLIYFSYDVKMKEKGDIPEGYSVSREKKERFSLILESASTNQTSMYLCASSTGIGNTEAFFGQGTRLTVV.

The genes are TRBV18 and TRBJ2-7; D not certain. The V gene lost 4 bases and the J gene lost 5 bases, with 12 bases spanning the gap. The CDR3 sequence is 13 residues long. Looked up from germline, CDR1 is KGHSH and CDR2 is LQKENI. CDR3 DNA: TGTGCCAGCTCACTACATCTGGACGACGAGCAGTACGTC. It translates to CASSLHLDDEQYV.

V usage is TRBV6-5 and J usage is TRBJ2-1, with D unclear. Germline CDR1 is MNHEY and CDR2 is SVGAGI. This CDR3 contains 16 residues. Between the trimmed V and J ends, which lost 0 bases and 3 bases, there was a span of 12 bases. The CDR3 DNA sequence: TGTGCCAGCAGTTACTCGATAGCAAACTACTACAATGAGCAGTTCTTC. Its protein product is CASSYSIANYYNEQFF.

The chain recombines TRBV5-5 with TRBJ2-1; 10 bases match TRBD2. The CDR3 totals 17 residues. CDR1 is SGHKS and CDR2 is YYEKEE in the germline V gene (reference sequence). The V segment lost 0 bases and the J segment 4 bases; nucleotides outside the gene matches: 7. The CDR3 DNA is TGTGCCAGCAGCTTGGTTGCTAGCGGGGGTTTGTACAATGAGCAGTTCTTC. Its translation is CASSLVASGGLYNEQFF.

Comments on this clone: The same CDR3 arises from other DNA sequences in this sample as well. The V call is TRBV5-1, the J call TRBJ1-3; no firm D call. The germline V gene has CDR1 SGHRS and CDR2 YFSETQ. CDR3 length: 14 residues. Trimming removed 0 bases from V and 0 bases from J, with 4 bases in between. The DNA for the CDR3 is TGCGCCAGCAGCTTGGCAAGCTCTGGAAACACCATATATTTT. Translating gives CASSLASSGNTIYF. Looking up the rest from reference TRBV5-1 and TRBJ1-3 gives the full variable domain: KAGVTQTPRYLIKTRGQQVTLSCSPISGHRSVSWYQQTPGQGLQFLFEYFSETQRNKGNFPGRFSGRQFSNSRSEMNVSTLELGDSALYLCASSLASSGNTIYFGEGSWLTVV.

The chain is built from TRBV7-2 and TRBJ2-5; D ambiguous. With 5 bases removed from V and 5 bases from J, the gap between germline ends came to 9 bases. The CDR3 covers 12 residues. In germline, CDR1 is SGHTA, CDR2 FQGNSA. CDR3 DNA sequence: TGTGCCAGCAGCCCGTCTCGGGAGACCCAGTACTTC. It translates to CASSPSRETQYF.

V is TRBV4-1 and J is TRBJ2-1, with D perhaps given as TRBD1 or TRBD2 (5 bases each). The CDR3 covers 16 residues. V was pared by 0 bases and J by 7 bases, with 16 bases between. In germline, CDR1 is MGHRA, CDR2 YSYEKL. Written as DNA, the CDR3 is TGCGCCAGCAGCCAAGATGACCGGGACGAATGGAATGAGCAGTTCTTC. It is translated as CASSQDDRDEWNEQFF.

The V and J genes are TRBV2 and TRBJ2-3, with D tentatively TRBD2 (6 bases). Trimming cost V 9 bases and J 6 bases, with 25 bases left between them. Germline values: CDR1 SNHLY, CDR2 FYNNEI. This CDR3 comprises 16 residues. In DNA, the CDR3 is TGTGCCAGTCAGACCCCGGAGGGATATCGTGGGGATACGCAGTATTTT. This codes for CASQTPEGYRGDTQYF.

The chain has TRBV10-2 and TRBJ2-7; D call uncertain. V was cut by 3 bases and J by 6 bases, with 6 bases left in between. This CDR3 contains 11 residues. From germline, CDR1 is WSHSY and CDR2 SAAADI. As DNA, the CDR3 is TGCGCCAGCAGTGATATGGGCGAGCAGTACGTC. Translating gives CASSDMGEQYV.

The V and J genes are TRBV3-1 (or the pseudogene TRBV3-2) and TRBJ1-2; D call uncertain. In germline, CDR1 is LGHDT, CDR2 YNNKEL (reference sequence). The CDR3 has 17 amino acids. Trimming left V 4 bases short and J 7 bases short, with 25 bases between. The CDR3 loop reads CASSLLPGGLVLVGYTF. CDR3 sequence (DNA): TGTGCCAGCAGCCTCCTACCAGGAGGGCTGGTGTTAGTTGGCTACACCTTC.